This T cell receptor beta chain was recorded in a study of tumor and adjacent non-tumor tissue in lung cancer. Whole-study findings and limits: Top 100 clones took a larger repertoire share in normal lung.

This clonotype was detected only once. Its antigen is unknown. One end of the junction does not line up with germline, which may come from a read error. This sample's RNA came from whole unsorted tissue. TCRbeta libraries were built with three rounds of nested PCR, modified from ARM-PCR. TCRdb itself ran the multiplex PCR reads through MiXCR, one entry per CDR3 protein. Of under 150,000 distinct CDR3 sequences listed, about 66% are singletons. This TCR was recovered from a man aged 25-40 years with non-small cell lung cancer. Sequencing used lung tumor tissue.

CDR3 sequence reads: CSARDFGTNGAYEQYF. The DNA of the CDR3 is TGCAGTGCTAGAGATTTCGGGACTAACGGAGCCTACGAGCAGTATTTC. The chain employs TRBV20-1 and TRBJ2-7; TRBD2 matches 7 bases. The CDR3 covers 16 residues. Germline CDR1 is DFQATT and CDR2 is SNEGSKA (reference sequence).